This record covers a single T cell receptor (beta chain). The CDR3 is made up of 15 amino acids. The trim removed 3 bases at V and 2 bases at J, leaving 5 bases unmatched. Germline CDR1 SGHNT, CDR2 YYREEE (reference sequence). These data belong to a study of blood T cell repertoires in COVID-19. Clones were sequenced by immunoSEQ multiplex PCR, and TCRdb holds only the in-frame ones, with some missing. The top ten clones hold around 6.9% of a sample with approximately 75,000 clones, roughly 83% of them seen once. Input material: peripheral blood. The chain uses TRBV5-4 and TRBJ1-1; 9 bases align to TRBD1. The sequence came from a man younger than 40 with COVID-19, enrolled during active disease. The CDR3 sequence is CASSSNRGHNTEAFF. CDR3 bases: TGTGCCAGCAGCTCGAACAGGGGGCATAACACTGAAGCTTTCTTT.